The text below deals with one T cell receptor (beta chain). The time point: pre-sensitization, week 0. Treatment defined: therapeutic diphenylcyclopropenone sensitization with weekly scalp DPC. Extraction yielded total RNA from whole blood (unfractionated). These data come from a study of human T cells and chemical hapten exposure. Across the study: An area of 2 cm by around 2 cm on upper inner arm skin received 2% DPC for sensitization. Readings were taken at 6 days from patch tests that had applied 0.01% DPC to the upper back.

This CDR3 is built from 15 residues. Germline CDR1 LGHDT, CDR2 YNNKEL (reference sequence). Trimming took off 1 base at V and 4 bases at J, with 11 bases between the two ends. TCRdb redid the calling of the RACE reads with MiXCR, one entry per CDR3 protein. This sample carries about 55,000 distinct CDR3 sequences, 9.5% to 10% of them seen once, and the ten largest clones take 9.5% to 10%. The sequence derives from a woman in her thirties with alopecia areata. Some clones in this sample may be carry-over from other donors' samples. Sequences were derived from whole blood, sampled in connection with sensitization to the hapten diphenylcyclopropenone (DPC). This chain uses TRBV3-1 with TRBJ2-4, with D tentatively TRBD1 (5 bases). The CDR3 loop reads CASSQGAGPKNIQYF. The CDR3 region has the DNA TGTGCCAGCAGCCAAGGAGCAGGGCCGAAAAACATTCAGTACTTC.